The source of this T cell receptor (beta chain) is a study of tumor-infiltrating lymphocytes in oesophageal squamous cell carcinoma. This CDR3 is 16 amino acids long. The V gene's germline CDR1 is SGHTA and CDR2 FQGNSA. This clonotype was counted a few times. TCRdb reanalysed the PCR reads using MiXCR and keeps one entry per CDR3 protein. The repertoire has approximately 13,000 distinct CDR3 sequences, nearly 60% of them found once; the top ten carry approximately 32%. The clonotype was recovered from a female donor with esophageal squamous cell carcinoma. The sequenced sample consisted of esophageal tumor tissue. The V call is TRBV7-2, the J call TRBJ2-3; possibly TRBD2 for D (6 bases). The end of the DNA fits TRBJ2-7 better, so the J call may be wrong. DNA of the CDR3: TGTGCCAGCAGCTTAGGACCTTGGGGACTTGAGGCGCGGCAGTACTTC. Translated, it gives CASSLGPWGLEARQYF.